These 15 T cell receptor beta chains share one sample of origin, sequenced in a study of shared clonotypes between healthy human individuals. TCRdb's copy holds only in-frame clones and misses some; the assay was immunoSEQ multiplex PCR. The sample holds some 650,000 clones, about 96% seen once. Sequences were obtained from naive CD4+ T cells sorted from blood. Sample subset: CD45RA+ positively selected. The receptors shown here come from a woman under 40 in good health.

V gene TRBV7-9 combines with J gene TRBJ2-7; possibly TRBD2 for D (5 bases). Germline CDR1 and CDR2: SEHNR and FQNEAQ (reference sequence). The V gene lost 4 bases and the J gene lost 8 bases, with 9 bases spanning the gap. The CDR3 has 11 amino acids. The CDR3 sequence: CASSSSGKQYF. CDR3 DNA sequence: TGTGCCAGCAGCTCCTCGGGAAAGCAGTACTTC.

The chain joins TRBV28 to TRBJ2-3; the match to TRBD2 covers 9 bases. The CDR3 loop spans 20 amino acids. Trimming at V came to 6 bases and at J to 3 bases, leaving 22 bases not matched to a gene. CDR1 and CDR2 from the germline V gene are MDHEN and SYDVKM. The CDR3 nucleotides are TGTGCCAGCAGGGCAGTTGTAGCGGGAGAGAGTGGGGGGACGACAGATACGCAGTATTTT. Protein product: CASRAVVAGESGGTTDTQYF.

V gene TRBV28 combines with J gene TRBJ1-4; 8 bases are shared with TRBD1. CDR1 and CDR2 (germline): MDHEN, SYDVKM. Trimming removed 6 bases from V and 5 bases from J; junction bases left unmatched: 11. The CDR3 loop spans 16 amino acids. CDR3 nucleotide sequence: TGTGCCAGCAGCCAGGAGTCCGGACAGGGCAATGAAAAACTGTTTTTT. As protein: CASSQESGQGNEKLFF. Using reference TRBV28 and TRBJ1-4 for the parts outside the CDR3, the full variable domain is DVKVTQSSRYLVKRTGEKVFLECVQDMDHENMFWYRQDPGLGLRLIYFSYDVKMKEKGDIPEGYSVSREKKERFSLILESASTNQTSMYLCASSQESGQGNEKLFFGSGTQLSVL.

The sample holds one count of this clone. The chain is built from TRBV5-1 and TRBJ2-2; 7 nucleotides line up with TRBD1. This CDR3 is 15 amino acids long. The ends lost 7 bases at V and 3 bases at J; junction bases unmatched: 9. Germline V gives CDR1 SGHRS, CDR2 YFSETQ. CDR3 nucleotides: TGCGCCAGCTTATCCGGGACAGCCGACACCGGGGAGCTGTTTTTT. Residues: CASLSGTADTGELFF.

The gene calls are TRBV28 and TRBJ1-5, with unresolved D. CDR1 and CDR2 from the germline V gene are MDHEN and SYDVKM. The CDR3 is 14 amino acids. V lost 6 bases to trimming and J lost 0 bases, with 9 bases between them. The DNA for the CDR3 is TGTGCCAGCAGCACACAGTATAGCAATCAGCCCCAGCATTTT. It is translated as CASSTQYSNQPQHF.

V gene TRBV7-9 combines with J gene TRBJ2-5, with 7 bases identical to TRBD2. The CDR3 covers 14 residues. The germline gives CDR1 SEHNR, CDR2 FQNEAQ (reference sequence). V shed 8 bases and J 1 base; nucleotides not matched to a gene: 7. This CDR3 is CASRASGGQETQYF. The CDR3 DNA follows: TGTGCCAGCCGGGCGTCGGGGGGCCAAGAGACCCAGTACTTC.

Here the CDR3 DNA reads TGTGCCAGCAGTGAAGTCTCAGAGAACACTGAAGCTTTCTTT. Translating gives CASSEVSENTEAFF. This chain connects TRBV2 to TRBJ1-1, with D hard to call. This CDR3 region has 14 residues. From germline, CDR1 is SNHLY and CDR2 FYNNEI. With 1 base removed from V and 1 base from J, the gap between germline ends came to 7 bases.

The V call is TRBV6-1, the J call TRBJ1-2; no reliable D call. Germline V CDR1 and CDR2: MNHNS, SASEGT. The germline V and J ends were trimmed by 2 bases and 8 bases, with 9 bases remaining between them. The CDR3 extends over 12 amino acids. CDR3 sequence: CASSEKGWGYTF. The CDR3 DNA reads TGTGCCAGCAGTGAAAAGGGATGGGGCTACACCTTC.

The chain's CDR3 is CASSFRTGGNEKLFF. DNA for the CDR3: TGTGCCAGCAGCTTTCGTACAGGGGGTAATGAAAAACTGTTTTTT. This chain links TRBV7-9 with TRBJ1-4, with 8 bases fitting TRBD1. With 3 bases clipped from V and 4 bases from J, the junction kept 4 bases outside the gene matches. The CDR3 loop spans 15 amino acids. Germline CDR1 SEHNR, CDR2 FQNEAQ (reference sequence). The whole variable domain, remainder taken from reference TRBV7-9 and TRBJ1-4, is DTGVSQNPRHKITKRGQNVTFRCDPISEHNRLYWYRQTLGQGPEFLTYFQNEAQLEKSRLLSDRFSAERPKGSFSTLEIQRTEQGDSAMYLCASSFRTGGNEKLFFGSGTQLSVL.

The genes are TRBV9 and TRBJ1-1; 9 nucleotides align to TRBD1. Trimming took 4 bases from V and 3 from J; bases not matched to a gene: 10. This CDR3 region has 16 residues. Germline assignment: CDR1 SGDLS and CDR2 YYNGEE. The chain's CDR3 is CASSTRTGEDDTEAFF. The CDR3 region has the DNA TGTGCCAGCAGCACCCGGACAGGGGAGGATGACACTGAAGCTTTCTTT.

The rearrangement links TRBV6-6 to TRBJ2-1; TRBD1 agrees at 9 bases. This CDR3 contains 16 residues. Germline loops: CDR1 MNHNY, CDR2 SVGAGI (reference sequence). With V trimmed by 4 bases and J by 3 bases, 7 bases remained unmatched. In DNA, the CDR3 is TGTGCCAGCAGTTCACTCCCGGGACAGGGCTACAATGAGCAGTTCTTC. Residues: CASSSLPGQGYNEQFF.

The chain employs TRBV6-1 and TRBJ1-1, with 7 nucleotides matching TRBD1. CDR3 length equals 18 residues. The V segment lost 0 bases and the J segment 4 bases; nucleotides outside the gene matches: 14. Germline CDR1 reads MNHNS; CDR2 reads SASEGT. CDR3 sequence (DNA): TGTGCCAGCAGTGAAGCGCCCCTGAAGGGGGCTCGGCGCACTGAAGCTTTCTTT. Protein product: CASSEAPLKGARRTEAFF.

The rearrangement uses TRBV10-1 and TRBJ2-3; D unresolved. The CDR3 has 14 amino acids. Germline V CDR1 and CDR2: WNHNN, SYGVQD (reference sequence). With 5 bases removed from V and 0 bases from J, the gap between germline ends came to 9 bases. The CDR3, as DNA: TGCGCCAGCAGTTGGGGTTCTAGCACAGATACGCAGTATTTT. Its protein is CASSWGSSTDTQYF.

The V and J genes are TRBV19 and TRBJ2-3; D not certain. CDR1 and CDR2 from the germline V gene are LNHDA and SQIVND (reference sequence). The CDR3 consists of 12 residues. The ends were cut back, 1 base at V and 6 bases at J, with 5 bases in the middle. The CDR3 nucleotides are TGTGCCAGTAGTATAGCCGAGGATACGCAGTATTTT. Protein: CASSIAEDTQYF.

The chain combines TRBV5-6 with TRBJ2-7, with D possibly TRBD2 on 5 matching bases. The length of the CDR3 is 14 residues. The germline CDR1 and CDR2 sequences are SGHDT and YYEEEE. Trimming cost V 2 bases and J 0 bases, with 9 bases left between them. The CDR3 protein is CASSFLGSSYEQYF. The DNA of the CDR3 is TGTGCCAGCAGCTTTTTGGGGAGCTCCTACGAGCAGTACTTC.